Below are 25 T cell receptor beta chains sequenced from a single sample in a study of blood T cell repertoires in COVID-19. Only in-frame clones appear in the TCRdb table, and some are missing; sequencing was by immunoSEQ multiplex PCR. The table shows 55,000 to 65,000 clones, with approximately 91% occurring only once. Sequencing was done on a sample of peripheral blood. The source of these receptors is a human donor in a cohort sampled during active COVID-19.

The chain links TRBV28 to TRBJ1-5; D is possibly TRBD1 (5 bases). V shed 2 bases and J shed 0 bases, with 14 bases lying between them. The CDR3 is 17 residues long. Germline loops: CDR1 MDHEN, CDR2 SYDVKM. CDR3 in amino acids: CASSLRGKGYSNQPQHF. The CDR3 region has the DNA TGTGCCAGCAGTTTAAGGGGAAAAGGGTATAGCAATCAGCCCCAGCATTTT.

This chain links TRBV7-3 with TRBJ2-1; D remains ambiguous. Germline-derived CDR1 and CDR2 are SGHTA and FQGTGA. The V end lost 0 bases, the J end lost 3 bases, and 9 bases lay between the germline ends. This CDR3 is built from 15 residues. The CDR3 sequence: CASSLTSPIYNEQFF. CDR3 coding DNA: TGTGCCAGCAGCTTAACTAGCCCAATCTACAATGAGCAGTTCTTC. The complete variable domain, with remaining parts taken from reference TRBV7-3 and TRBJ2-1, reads GAGVSQTPSNKVTEKGKYVELRCDPISGHTALYWYRQSLGQGPEFLIYFQGTGAADDSGLPNDRFFAVRPEGSVSTLKIQRTERGDSAVYLCASSLTSPIYNEQFFGPGTRLTVL.

The CDR3 loop reads CASSSGFSGANVLTF. The CDR3 DNA reads TGTGCCAGCAGCTCCGGGTTCTCTGGGGCCAACGTCCTGACTTTC. The chain joins TRBV5-8 to TRBJ2-6; no firm D call. In germline, CDR1 is SGHTS, CDR2 YDEGEE. The length of the CDR3 is 15 residues. V dropped 3 bases and J dropped 0 bases, with 7 bases sitting between them.

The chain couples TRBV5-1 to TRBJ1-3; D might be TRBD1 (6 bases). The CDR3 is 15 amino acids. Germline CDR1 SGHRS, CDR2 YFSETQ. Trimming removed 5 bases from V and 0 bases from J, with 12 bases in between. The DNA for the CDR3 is TGCGCCAGCAGGAGGACAGAGAACTCTGGAAACACCATATATTTT. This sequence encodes CASRRTENSGNTIYF. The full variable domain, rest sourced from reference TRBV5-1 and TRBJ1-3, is KAGVTQTPRYLIKTRGQQVTLSCSPISGHRSVSWYQQTPGQGLQFLFEYFSETQRNKGNFPGRFSGRQFSNSRSEMNVSTLELGDSALYLCASRRTENSGNTIYFGEGSWLTVV.

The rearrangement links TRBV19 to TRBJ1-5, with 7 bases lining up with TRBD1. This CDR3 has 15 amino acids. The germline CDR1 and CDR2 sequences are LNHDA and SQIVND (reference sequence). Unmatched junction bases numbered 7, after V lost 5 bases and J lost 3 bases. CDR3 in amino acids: CASSGDSTYNQPQHF. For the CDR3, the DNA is TGTGCCAGTAGTGGGGACAGTACTTACAATCAGCCCCAGCATTTT.

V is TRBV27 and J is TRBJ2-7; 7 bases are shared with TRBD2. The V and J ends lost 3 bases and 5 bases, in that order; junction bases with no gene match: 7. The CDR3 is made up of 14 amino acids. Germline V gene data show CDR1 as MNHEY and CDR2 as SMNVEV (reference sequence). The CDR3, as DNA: TGTGCCAGCAGTTTCGGCGGGAGCGGTGACGAGCAGTACTTC. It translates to CASSFGGSGDEQYF.

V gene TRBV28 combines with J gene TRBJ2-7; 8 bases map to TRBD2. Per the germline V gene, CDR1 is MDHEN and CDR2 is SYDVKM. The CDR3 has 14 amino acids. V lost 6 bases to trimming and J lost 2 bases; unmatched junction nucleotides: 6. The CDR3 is CASRTGTRAYEQYF. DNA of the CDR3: TGTGCCAGCAGGACCGGGACTAGGGCCTACGAGCAGTACTTC.

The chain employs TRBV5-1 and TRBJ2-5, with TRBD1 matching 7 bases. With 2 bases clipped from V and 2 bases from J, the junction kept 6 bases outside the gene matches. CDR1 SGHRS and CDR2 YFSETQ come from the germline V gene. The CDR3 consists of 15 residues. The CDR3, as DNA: TGCGCCAGCAGCTTAGAGACAGGGCCTCAAGAGACCCAGTACTTC. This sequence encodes CASSLETGPQETQYF.

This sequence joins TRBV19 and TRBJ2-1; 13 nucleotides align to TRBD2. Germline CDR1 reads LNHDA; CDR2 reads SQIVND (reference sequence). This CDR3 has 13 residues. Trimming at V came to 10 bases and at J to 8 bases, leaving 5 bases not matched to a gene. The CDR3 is CATLAGGRDEQFF. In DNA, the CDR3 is TGTGCCACACTAGCGGGAGGGAGGGATGAGCAGTTCTTC.

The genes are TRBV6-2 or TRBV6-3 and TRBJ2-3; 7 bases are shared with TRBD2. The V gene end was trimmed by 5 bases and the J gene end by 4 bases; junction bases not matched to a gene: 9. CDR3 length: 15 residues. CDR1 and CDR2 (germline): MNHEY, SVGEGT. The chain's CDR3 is CASSLGAGVPDTQYF. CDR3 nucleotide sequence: TGTGCCAGCAGTCTCGGGGCGGGAGTCCCAGATACGCAGTATTTT.

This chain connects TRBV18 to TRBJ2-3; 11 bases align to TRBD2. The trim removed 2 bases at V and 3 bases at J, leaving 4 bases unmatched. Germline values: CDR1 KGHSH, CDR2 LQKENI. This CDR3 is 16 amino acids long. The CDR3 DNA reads TGTGCCAGCTCACCAGGGACTAGCGGTATGACAGATACGCAGTATTTT. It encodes CASSPGTSGMTDTQYF.

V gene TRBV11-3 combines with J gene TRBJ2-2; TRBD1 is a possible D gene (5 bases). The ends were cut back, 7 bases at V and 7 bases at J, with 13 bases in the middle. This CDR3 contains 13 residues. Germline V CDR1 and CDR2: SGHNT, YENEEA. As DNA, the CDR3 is TGTGCCAGCACCAGACCCACAGGCGGGGAGCTGTTTTTT. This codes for CASTRPTGGELFF.

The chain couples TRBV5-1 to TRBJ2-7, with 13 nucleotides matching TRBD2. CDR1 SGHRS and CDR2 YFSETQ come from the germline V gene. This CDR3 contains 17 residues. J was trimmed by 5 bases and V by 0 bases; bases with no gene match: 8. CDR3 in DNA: TGCGCCAGCAGCTTGGCTAGAGGGACTAGCGGGATCGACGAGCAGTACTTC. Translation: CASSLARGTSGIDEQYF.

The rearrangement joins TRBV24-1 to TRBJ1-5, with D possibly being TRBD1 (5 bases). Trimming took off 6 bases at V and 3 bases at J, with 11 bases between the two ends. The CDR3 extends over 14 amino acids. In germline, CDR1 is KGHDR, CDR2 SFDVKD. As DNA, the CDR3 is TGTGCCACCAGTCGCCAGGGTATCAATCAGCCCCAGCATTTT. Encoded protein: CATSRQGINQPQHF.

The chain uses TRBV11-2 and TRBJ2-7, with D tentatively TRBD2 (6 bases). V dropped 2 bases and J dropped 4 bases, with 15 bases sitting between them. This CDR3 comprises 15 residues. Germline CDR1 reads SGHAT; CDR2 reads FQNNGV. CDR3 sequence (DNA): TGTGCCAGCAGCTTAAGGGGCGGGGAAGGGTACGAGCAGTACTTC. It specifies CASSLRGGEGYEQYF.

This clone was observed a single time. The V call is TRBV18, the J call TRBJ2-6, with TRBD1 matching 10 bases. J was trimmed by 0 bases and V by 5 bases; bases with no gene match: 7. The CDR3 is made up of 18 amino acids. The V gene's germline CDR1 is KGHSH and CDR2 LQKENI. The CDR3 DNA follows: TGTGCCAGCTCAGAAAGGACAGGGGGGACCTCTGGGGCCAACGTCCTGACTTTC. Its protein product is CASSERTGGTSGANVLTF.

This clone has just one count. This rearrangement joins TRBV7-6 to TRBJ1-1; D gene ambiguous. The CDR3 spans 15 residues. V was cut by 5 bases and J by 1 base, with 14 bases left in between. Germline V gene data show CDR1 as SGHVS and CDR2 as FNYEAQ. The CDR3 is CASSRGREPNTEAFF. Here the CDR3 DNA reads TGTGCCAGCAGCCGCGGTAGAGAACCGAACACTGAAGCTTTCTTT.

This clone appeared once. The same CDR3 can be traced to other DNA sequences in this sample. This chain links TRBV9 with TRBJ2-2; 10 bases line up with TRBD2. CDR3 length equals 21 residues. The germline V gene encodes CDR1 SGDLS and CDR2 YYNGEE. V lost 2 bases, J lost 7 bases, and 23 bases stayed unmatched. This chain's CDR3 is CASSVATGLAANGRGGGELFF. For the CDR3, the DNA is TGTGCCAGCAGCGTCGCAACCGGACTAGCGGCGAATGGGAGGGGTGGCGGGGAGCTGTTTTTT.

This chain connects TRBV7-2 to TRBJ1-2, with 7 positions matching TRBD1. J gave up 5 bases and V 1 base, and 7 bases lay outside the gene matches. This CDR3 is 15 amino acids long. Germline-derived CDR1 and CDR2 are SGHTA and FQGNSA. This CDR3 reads CASSLEWTGRYGYTF. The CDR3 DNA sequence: TGTGCCAGCAGCTTAGAATGGACAGGAAGATATGGCTACACCTTC. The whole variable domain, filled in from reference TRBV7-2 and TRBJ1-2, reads GAGVSQSPSNKVTEKGKDVELRCDPISGHTALYWYRQSLGQGLEFLIYFQGNSAPDKSGLPSDRFSAERTGGSVSTLTIQRTQQEDSAVYLCASSLEWTGRYGYTFGSGTRLTVV.

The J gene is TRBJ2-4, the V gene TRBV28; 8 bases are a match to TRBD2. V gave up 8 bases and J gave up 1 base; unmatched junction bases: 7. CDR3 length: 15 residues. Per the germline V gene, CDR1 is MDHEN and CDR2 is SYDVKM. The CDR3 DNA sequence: TGTGCCAGCGTCGGGGGGGGAGGTGCCAAAAACATTCAGTACTTC. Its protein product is CASVGGGGAKNIQYF. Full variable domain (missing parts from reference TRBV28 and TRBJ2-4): DVKVTQSSRYLVKRTGEKVFLECVQDMDHENMFWYRQDPGLGLRLIYFSYDVKMKEKGDIPEGYSVSREKKERFSLILESASTNQTSMYLCASVGGGGAKNIQYFGAGTRLSVL.

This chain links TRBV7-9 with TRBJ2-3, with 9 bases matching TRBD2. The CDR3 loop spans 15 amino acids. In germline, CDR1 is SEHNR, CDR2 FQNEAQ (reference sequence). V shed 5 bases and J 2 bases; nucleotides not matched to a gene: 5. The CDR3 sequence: CASSPLAGATDTQYF. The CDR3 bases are TGTGCCAGCAGCCCCTTAGCGGGAGCCACAGATACGCAGTATTTT.

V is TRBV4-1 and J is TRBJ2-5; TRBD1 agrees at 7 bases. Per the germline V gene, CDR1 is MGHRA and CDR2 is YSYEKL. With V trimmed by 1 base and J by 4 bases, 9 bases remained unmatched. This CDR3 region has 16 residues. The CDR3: CASSQGIPGQPETQYF. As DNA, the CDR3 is TGCGCCAGCAGCCAAGGTATTCCGGGACAGCCAGAGACCCAGTACTTC.

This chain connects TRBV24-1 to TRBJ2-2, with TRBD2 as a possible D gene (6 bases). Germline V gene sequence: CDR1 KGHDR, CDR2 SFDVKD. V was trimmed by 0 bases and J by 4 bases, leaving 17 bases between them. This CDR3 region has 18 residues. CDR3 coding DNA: TGTGCCACCAGTGATTTGCCCCTTCCGGGGGTTAGCACCGGGGAGCTGTTTTTT. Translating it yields CATSDLPLPGVSTGELFF.

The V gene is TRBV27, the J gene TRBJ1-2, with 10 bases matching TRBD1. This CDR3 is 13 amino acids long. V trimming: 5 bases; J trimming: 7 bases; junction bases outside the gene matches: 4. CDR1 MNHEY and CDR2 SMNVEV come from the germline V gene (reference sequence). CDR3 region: CASSPTGGRGYTF. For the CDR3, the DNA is TGTGCCAGCAGTCCGACAGGGGGCCGTGGCTACACCTTC.

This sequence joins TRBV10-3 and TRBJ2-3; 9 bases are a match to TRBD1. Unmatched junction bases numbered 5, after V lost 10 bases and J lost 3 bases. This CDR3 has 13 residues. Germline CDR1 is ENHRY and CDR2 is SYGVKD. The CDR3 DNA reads TGTGCCAGCCAAGACAGGGGGACAGATACGCAGTATTTT. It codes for CASQDRGTDTQYF.